This is a list of T cell receptor beta chains from one sample in a study of beta chain features in type 1 diabetes. Measured with immunoSEQ multiplex PCR; TCRdb has only the in-frame clones, and not every one. In the table there are around 340,000 clones, 8% of which are singletons. The sample taken for sequencing was central memory CD4+ T cells from blood. These TCRs come from a woman between 18 and 29 years old in good health. The CDR3 runs from the conserved cysteine through the conserved F or W. A D gene is named only where the DNA matches it firmly. Size tells how often a clone was seen (once, few, many) or the class of an expanded clone, and some rows leave it out.

v_call	j_call	clone_size	d_call	cdr3_aa	cdr3_nt
TRBV28	TRBJ2-7	few	TRBD2	CASTRAGPPYEQYF	TGTGCCAGCACCAGAGCGGGACCGCCTTACGAGCAGTACTTC
TRBV11-1	TRBJ2-3	.	.	CASSFHTEVDTQYF	TGTGCCAGCAGCTTTCACACGGAGGTAGATACGCAGTATTTT
TRBV9	TRBJ2-1	few	.	CASSVERSNEQFF	TGTGCCAGCAGCGTAGAAAGGAGCAATGAGCAGTTCTTC
TRBV28	TRBJ2-4	few	.	CASSMRRNLAKNIQYF	TGTGCCAGCAGTATGCGCAGGAATCTAGCCAAAAACATTCAGTACTTC
TRBV15	TRBJ2-2	few	TRBD2	CATSLLAGGVGELFF	TGTGCCACCAGTTTACTAGCGGGAGGGGTCGGGGAGCTGTTTTTT
TRBV9	TRBJ2-7	.	.	CASSVASSSYEQYF	TGTGCCAGCAGCGTAGCAAGTAGCTCCTACGAGCAGTACTTC
TRBV19	TRBJ1-2	.	.	CASSPVASYGYTF	TGTGCCAGTAGTCCAGTGGCTAGCTATGGCTACACCTTC
TRBV9	TRBJ2-3	.	.	CASSVEGVAFDTQYF	TGTGCCAGCAGCGTAGAAGGGGTAGCATTTGATACGCAGTATTTT
TRBV11-2	TRBJ2-5	many	TRBD2	CASSLGLAGVETQYF	TGTGCCAGCAGCTTAGGGCTAGCGGGAGTAGAGACCCAGTACTTC
TRBV27	TRBJ2-6	many	.	CASGAHRRTPSGANVLTF	TGTGCCAGCGGGGCACACAGGAGAACTCCCTCTGGGGCCAACGTCCTGACTTTC
TRBV28	TRBJ2-1	.	TRBD2	CASNTGGWRNEQFF	TGTGCCAGCAATACCGGGGGGTGGCGCAATGAGCAGTTCTTC
TRBV5-4	TRBJ2-5	.	TRBD2	CASSFGLAGVETQYF	TGTGCCAGCAGCTTCGGACTAGCGGGAGTAGAGACCCAGTACTTC
TRBV9	TRBJ2-3	.	TRBD1	CASSTRSGTGGNTDTQYF	TGTGCCAGCAGCACGCGTTCCGGGACAGGGGGTAACACAGATACGCAGTATTTT
TRBV11-2	TRBJ2-7	.	TRBD2	CASSLVGALAGNEQYF	TGTGCCAGCAGCTTAGTCGGCGCACTAGCGGGAAACGAGCAGTACTTC
TRBV25-1	TRBJ1-2	few	.	CASSELSAVPYGYTF	TGTGCCAGCAGTGAATTATCTGCGGTCCCCTATGGCTACACCTTC
TRBV2	TRBJ1-4	many	TRBD1	CASSDPPRTGEKLFF	TGTGCCAGCAGTGACCCCCCCCGGACAGGAGAAAAACTGTTTTTT
TRBV7-2	TRBJ2-7	.	TRBD1	CASSYRDRGPYEQYF	TGTGCCAGCAGCTACCGGGACAGGGGGCCCTACGAGCAGTACTTC
TRBV9	TRBJ1-1	many	.	CASSVGTVNTEAFF	TGTGCCAGCAGCGTAGGAACAGTGAACACTGAAGCTTTCTTT
TRBV7-9	TRBJ2-3	few	.	CASSLGLSTDTQYF	TGTGCCAGCAGCTTAGGCCTCTCCACAGATACGCAGTATTTT
TRBV6-6	TRBJ2-7	few	.	CASSSTLPLPTEQYF	TGTGCCAGCAGTTCCACGCTTCCTCTTCCTACCGAGCAGTACTTC
TRBV5-1	TRBJ2-7	.	.	CASSLKGGEQYF	TGCGCCAGCAGCTTGAAGGGCGGCGAGCAGTACTTC
TRBV7-9	TRBJ2-5	.	.	CASSLSSGQETQYF	TGTGCCAGCAGCTTATCCAGCGGCCAAGAGACCCAGTACTTC
TRBV4-2	TRBJ2-3	.	TRBD2	CASSPSAREGGDTQYF	TGTGCCAGCAGCCCCTCGGCGCGGGAGGGGGGGGATACGCAGTATTTT
TRBV15	TRBJ2-5	.	.	CATSSGTQETQYF	TGTGCCACCAGCAGTGGGACGCAAGAGACCCAGTACTTC
TRBV6-6	TRBJ2-2	few	TRBD2	CASSTNGGDTGELFF	TGTGCCAGCAGTACCAATGGGGGGGACACCGGGGAGCTGTTTTTT
TRBV18	TRBJ1-1	.	.	CASSPQSQGSEAFF	TGTGCCAGCTCACCACAATCACAGGGTTCTGAAGCTTTCTTT
TRBV7-2	TRBJ2-2	few	.	CASSLRAGNTGELFF	TGTGCCAGCAGCTTAAGGGCCGGGAACACCGGGGAGCTGTTTTTT
TRBV5-5	TRBJ1-4	few	.	CASSLTTGLNEKLFF	TGTGCCAGCAGCTTGACGACAGGCCTTAATGAAAAACTGTTTTTT
TRBV6-6	TRBJ1-6	few	.	CASKGVGDSPLHF	TGTGCCAGCAAAGGGGTCGGGGATTCACCCCTCCACTTT
TRBV20-1	TRBJ2-1	.	.	CSARGRNVQFF	TGCAGTGCTAGAGGGCGGAATGTGCAGTTCTTC
TRBV28	TRBJ2-3	many	.	CASSSRAQDTQYF	TGTGCCAGCAGTTCCAGGGCCCAAGATACGCAGTATTTT
TRBV2	TRBJ2-7	few	.	CASSAAETEQYF	TGTGCCTCATCGGCAGCCGAAACCGAGCAGTACTTC
TRBV5-1	TRBJ2-3	.	.	CASSLTRITDTQYF	TGCGCCAGCAGCTTGACTAGGATCACAGATACGCAGTATTTT
TRBV7-2	TRBJ2-3	few	TRBD2	CASSKDGTSGRGDTQYF	TGTGCCAGCAGCAAAGACGGGACTAGCGGGAGGGGTGATACGCAGTATTTT
TRBV28	TRBJ2-7	.	TRBD1	CASSFLGTGIRPYEQYF	TGTGCCAGCAGTTTCCTTGGGACAGGGATACGTCCCTACGAGCAGTACTTC
TRBV6-5	TRBJ2-7	.	TRBD1	CASSFDRDGYEQYF	TGTGCCAGCAGTTTTGACAGGGATGGGTACGAGCAGTACTTC